A selection of T cell receptor beta chains follows, all from one sample in a study of blood T cell repertoires in COVID-19. Clones were read by immunoSEQ multiplex PCR, and TCRdb kept only the in-frame ones, dropping some. This sample yields approximately 150,000 clones, of which around 90% are seen a single time; approximately 2.4% belongs to the top ten. The sample comprised peripheral blood. All receptors come from a human donor with COVID-19, enrolled during active disease. The donor label of this sample is uncertain. Each CDR3 is given with its conserved first and last residue. D genes are given only for firm matches. Where a row states a size, it is once, few, many or the class of an expanded clone; other rows omit it.

>TRBD1|TRBJ1-2|TRBV3-1/TRBV3-2|once
CASSRQGYGYTF
TGTGCCAGCAGCCGACAGGGCTATGGCTACACCTTC
>NA|TRBJ1-3|TRBV7-9|NA
CASSYPQRSSGNTIYF
TGTGCCAGCAGTTACCCACAGAGAAGCTCTGGAAACACCATATATTTT
>NA|TRBJ1-1|TRBV5-1|NA
CASSVTGFNTEAFF
TGCGCCAGCAGCGTTACAGGGTTTAACACTGAAGCTTTCTTT
>TRBD1|TRBJ1-5|TRBV19|NA
CASSTTGGGQPQHF
TGTGCCAGTAGTACCACAGGGGGCGGACAGCCCCAGCATTTT
>NA|TRBJ1-2|TRBV28|NA
CASSSPTGGYTF
TGTGCCAGCAGTTCTCCTACCGGGGGCTACACCTTC
>TRBD2|TRBJ2-5|TRBV5-4|NA
CASSLESILAGAGETQYF
TGTGCCAGCAGCTTGGAGAGCATACTAGCGGGGGCCGGGGAGACCCAGTACTTC
>TRBD1|TRBJ1-5|TRBV10-2|NA
CASSEGQWEEPQHF
TGCGCCAGCAGCGAGGGACAGTGGGAAGAGCCCCAGCATTTT
>NA|TRBJ2-1|TRBV4-1|NA
CASSQELRSGSNNEQFF
TGCGCCAGCAGCCAAGAACTCAGGAGCGGATCAAACAATGAGCAGTTCTTC
>TRBD2|TRBJ2-5|TRBV5-6|NA
CASMRRGTSGDQETQYF
TGTGCCAGCATGAGACGAGGGACTAGCGGGGACCAAGAGACCCAGTACTTC
>NA|TRBJ2-3|TRBV7-9|NA
CASSLGGPDTQYF
TGTGCCAGCAGCTTAGGGGGCCCAGATACGCAGTATTTT
>TRBD1|TRBJ1-1|TRBV3-1/TRBV3-2|NA
CASSIGTGGFGTEAFF
TGTGCCAGCAGCATAGGGACAGGGGGCTTTGGCACTGAAGCTTTCTTT
>NA|TRBJ1-1|TRBV12-3/TRBV12-4|NA
CASSPQEGTEAFF
TGTGCCAGCAGCCCCCAGGAGGGCACTGAAGCTTTCTTT
>NA|TRBJ1-1|TRBV12-5|NA
CASVQGYTEAFF
TGTGCTAGTGTCCAGGGGTACACTGAAGCTTTCTTT